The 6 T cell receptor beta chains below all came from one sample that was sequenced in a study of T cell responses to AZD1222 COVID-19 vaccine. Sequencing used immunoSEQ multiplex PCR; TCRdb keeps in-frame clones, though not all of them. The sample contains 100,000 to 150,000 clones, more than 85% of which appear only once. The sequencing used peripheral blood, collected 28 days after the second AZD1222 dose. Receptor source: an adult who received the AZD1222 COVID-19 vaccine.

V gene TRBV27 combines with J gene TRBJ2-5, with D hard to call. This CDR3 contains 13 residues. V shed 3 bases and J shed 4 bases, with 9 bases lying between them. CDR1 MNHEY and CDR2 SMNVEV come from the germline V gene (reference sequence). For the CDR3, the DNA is TGTGCCAGCAGTTTTCAGCGAGGAGAGACCCAGTACTTC. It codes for CASSFQRGETQYF.

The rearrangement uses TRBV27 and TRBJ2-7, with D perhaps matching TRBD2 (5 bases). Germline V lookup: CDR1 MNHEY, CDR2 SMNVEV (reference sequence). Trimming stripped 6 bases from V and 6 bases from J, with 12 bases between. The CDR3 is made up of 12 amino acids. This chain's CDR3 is CASSQPRGEQYF. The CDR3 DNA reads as TGTGCCAGCAGCCAACCTCGGGGCGAGCAGTACTTC.

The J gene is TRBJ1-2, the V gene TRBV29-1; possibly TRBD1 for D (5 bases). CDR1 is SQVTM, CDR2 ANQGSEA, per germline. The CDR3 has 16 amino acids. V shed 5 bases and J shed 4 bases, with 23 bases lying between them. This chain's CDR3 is CSVYPRLSRGVYGYTF. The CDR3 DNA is TGCAGCGTTTACCCCCGACTTTCCCGGGGGGTCTATGGCTACACCTTC.

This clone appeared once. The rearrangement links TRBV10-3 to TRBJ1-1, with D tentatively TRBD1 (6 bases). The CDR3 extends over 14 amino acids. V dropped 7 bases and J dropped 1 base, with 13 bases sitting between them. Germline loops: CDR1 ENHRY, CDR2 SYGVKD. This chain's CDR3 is CAITEDSWNTEAFF. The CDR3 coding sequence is TGTGCCATCACAGAGGACAGTTGGAACACTGAAGCTTTCTTT.

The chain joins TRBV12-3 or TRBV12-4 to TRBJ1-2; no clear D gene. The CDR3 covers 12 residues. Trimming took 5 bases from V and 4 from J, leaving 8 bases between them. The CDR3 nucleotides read TGTGCCAGCAGTCCGGAGGGCTATGGCTACACCTTC. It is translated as CASSPEGYGYTF.

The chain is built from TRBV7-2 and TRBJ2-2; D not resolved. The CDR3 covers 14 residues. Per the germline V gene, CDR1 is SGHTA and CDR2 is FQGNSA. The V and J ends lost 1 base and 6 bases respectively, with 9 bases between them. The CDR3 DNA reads TGTGCCAGCAGCTTAGTGACCCCGCCCGGGGAGCTGTTTTTT. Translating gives CASSLVTPPGELFF.